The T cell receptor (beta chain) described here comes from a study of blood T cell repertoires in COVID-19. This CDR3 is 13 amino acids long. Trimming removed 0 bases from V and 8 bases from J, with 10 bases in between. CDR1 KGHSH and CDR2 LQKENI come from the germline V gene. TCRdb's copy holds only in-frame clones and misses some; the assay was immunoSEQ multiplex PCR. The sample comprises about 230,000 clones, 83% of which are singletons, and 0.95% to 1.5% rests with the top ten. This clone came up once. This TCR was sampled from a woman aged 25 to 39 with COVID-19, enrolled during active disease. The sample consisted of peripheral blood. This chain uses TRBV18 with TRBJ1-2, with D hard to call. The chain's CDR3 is CASSPPLREGYTF. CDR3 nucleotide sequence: TGTGCCAGCTCACCACCGTTAAGGGAGGGCTACACCTTC. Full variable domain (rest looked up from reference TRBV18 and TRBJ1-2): NAGVMQNPRHLVRRRGQEARLRCSPMKGHSHVYWYRQLPEEGLKFMVYLQKENIIDESGMPKERFSAEFPKEGPSILRIQQVVRGDSAAYFCASSPPLREGYTFGSGTRLTVV.